A selection of T cell receptor beta chains follows, all from one sample in a study of identical twins. TCRdb re-derived calls from the 5' RACE reads in MiXCR, one entry per CDR3 protein. Among 300,000 to 400,000 distinct CDR3 sequences listed, 10% to 15% were seen once. This sample also belongs to another study, concerning yellow fever vaccine responses in identical twins.

Sequencing was performed on CD8+ T cells sorted from blood. The receptors derive from a woman aged 18-29 years in good health. CDR3s include the opening cysteine and the closing phenylalanine or tryptophan.

v_gene	j_gene	CDR3aa
TRBV7-9	TRBJ1-1	CAGKQGVGTEAFF
TRBV15	TRBJ2-4	CATSRERAARGRMNIQYF
TRBV7-2	TRBJ2-5	CASSQTSGIQETQYF
TRBV12-3/TRBV12-4	TRBJ2-1	CASGPSGRWHEQFF
TRBV10-3	TRBJ1-1	CAISAQGALAFF
TRBV15	TRBJ2-5	CATSTGDQETQYF
TRBV9	TRBJ2-2	CASSAYEGLNTGELFF
TRBV20-1	TRBJ1-6	CSARDPPGQGPSPLHF
TRBV15	TRBJ2-4	CATSSSQGAGKNIQYF
TRBV11-2	TRBJ2-7	CASSFRGEAWNPGDEQYF
TRBV6-1	TRBJ2-3	CASSPSNTDTQYF